Given below is one TCR beta chain in context. The repertoire was sequenced with immunoSEQ multiplex PCR; TCRdb's copy has only in-frame clones and lacks some. The table lists about 120,000 clones, 85% to 95% of them singletons, with approximately 0.58% in the top ten. The data were taken from a study of control samples from healthy donors and cancer patients. This CDR3 spans 13 amino acids. Trimming removed 5 bases from V and 8 bases from J, with 12 bases in between. Germline V gives CDR1 SGHTA, CDR2 FQGNSA. The chain joins TRBV7-2 to TRBJ1-4; maybe TRBD1 (5 bases). The receptor was isolated from an elderly man with head and neck cancer. Sequencing input: PBMCs. The CDR3, as DNA: TGTGCCAGCAGCCAAGGGGTAGGCGAAAAACTGTTTTTT. It encodes CASSQGVGEKLFF.